One and the same sample provided the 14 T cell receptor beta chains below, sequenced in a study of graft-versus-host responses after intestinal transplantation. Profiled with immunoSEQ multiplex PCR; TCRdb holds only in-frame clones, not every one. Of some 23,000 clones detected, 82% appear once; the ten largest clones hold 0.93%. Their antigen targets remain unknown. Sequencing used unstimulated CD8+ T cells sorted from spleen or lymph node cells, obtained before transplant. The receptors derive from a human donor who was the organ donor for an intestinal transplant.

V usage is TRBV19 and J usage is TRBJ2-7; 7 bases fit TRBD2. Germline trimming cut 1 base from V and 4 bases from J; bases unmatched to any gene: 4. Germline V gene data show CDR1 as LNHDA and CDR2 as SQIVND (reference sequence). The length of the CDR3 is 14 residues. In DNA, the CDR3 is TGTGCCAGTAGTATAGTCGCTAGCGGTTACGAGCAGTACTTC. Protein: CASSIVASGYEQYF.

On this clone itself: Other DNA sequences in this sample translate to the same CDR3. The chain links TRBV5-6 to TRBJ1-1; D possibly corresponds to TRBD1 (6 bases). Germline lookup yields CDR1 SGHDT and CDR2 YYEEEE. Trimming shortened V by 1 base and J by 6 bases, and 7 bases separated the two germline ends. The CDR3 extends over 12 amino acids. The CDR3: CASSLRGAEAFF. In nucleotides, the CDR3 is TGTGCCAGCAGCTTGAGGGGGGCTGAAGCTTTCTTT. Full variable domain (missing parts from reference TRBV5-6 and TRBJ1-1): DAGVTQSPTHLIKTRGQQVTLRCSPKSGHDTVSWYQQALGQGPQFIFQYYEEEERQRGNFPDRFSGHQFPNYSSELNVNALLLGDSALYLCASSLRGAEAFFGQGTRLTVV.

The rearrangement uses TRBV4-3 and TRBJ1-1; possibly TRBD1 for D (6 bases). V lost 6 bases, J lost 5 bases, and 13 bases lay in between. Germline CDR1 and CDR2: LGHNA and YSLEER. This CDR3 region has 13 residues. The CDR3 here is CASSQGRRTEAFF. The CDR3 nucleotides are TGCGCCAGCAGTCAGGGGAGGAGAACTGAAGCTTTCTTT.

The chain joins TRBV7-2 to TRBJ2-1; 8 nucleotides line up with TRBD2. V shed 1 base, J shed 3 bases, and the junction held 11 bases outside the gene matches. Germline V lookup: CDR1 SGHTA, CDR2 FQGNSA. The CDR3 extends over 18 amino acids. The CDR3, as DNA: TGTGCCAGCAGCTTAGTTAGGGCCCCGGGACTAGTCTACAATGAGCAGTTCTTC. This sequence encodes CASSLVRAPGLVYNEQFF.

The rearrangement uses TRBV30 and TRBJ2-1, with D unresolved. From germline, CDR1 is GTSNPN and CDR2 SVGIG (reference sequence). This CDR3 region has 13 residues. V dropped 5 bases and J dropped 0 bases, with 8 bases sitting between them. The CDR3, as DNA: TGTGCCTGGTTGGCAAGCTCCTACAATGAGCAGTTCTTC. Amino acids: CAWLASSYNEQFF.

This chain uses TRBV19 with TRBJ2-2; no reliable D call. Germline V gene lookup returns CDR1 LNHDA and CDR2 SQIVND (reference sequence). V lost 7 bases, J lost 5 bases, and 11 bases lay in between. The CDR3 consists of 13 residues. The CDR3 loop reads CASKDMGTGELFF. The CDR3 DNA sequence: TGTGCCAGTAAGGATATGGGGACCGGGGAGCTGTTTTTT.

This clone appeared a few times. This chain connects TRBV9 to TRBJ1-1, with 12 bases lining up with TRBD1. Trimming at V came to 5 bases and at J to 1 base, leaving 6 bases not matched to a gene. The CDR3 spans 16 residues. Germline V gives CDR1 SGDLS, CDR2 YYNGEE. This chain's CDR3 is CASRDMGQGANTEAFF. The CDR3 bases are TGTGCCAGCAGGGATATGGGACAGGGGGCGAACACTGAAGCTTTCTTT.

There are a few counts of this clone. This chain joins TRBV19 and TRBJ2-2; possible D gene TRBD2, 7 bases. The germline V and J ends were trimmed by 3 bases and 5 bases, with 16 bases remaining between them. The CDR3 has 16 residues. Germline values: CDR1 LNHDA, CDR2 SQIVND (reference sequence). CDR3 bases: TGTGCCAGTAGTATTTCGGGGGGCGCAGGGACCGGGGAGCTGTTTTTT. It specifies CASSISGGAGTGELFF.

The chain uses TRBV5-6 and TRBJ2-7; 7 bases align to TRBD2. The CDR3 runs to 14 residues. Trimming took 6 bases from V and 0 from J; bases not matched to a gene: 6. CDR1 and CDR2 from the germline V gene are SGHDT and YYEEEE. The CDR3 spells CASTIGGSSYEQYF. The CDR3 DNA reads TGTGCCAGCACCATCGGGGGGAGCTCCTACGAGCAGTACTTC.

This clone has only one observation. The genes are TRBV7-2 and TRBJ2-7; 7 nucleotides align to TRBD1. J was trimmed by 3 bases and V by 5 bases; bases with no gene match: 16. The CDR3 is 17 amino acids. Germline CDR1 SGHTA, CDR2 FQGNSA. The CDR3 loop reads CASSDLLQGTLDYEQYF. The CDR3 region has the DNA TGTGCCAGCAGCGACCTACTACAGGGGACCCTTGACTACGAGCAGTACTTC. The whole variable domain, remainder taken from reference TRBV7-2 and TRBJ2-7, is GAGVSQSPSNKVTEKGKDVELRCDPISGHTALYWYRQSLGQGLEFLIYFQGNSAPDKSGLPSDRFSAERTGGSVSTLTIQRTQQEDSAVYLCASSDLLQGTLDYEQYFGPGTRLTVT.

The CDR3 loop is CASSAGTGEGDEQYF. DNA of the CDR3: TGTGCCAGCAGCGCTGGGACAGGGGAAGGAGACGAGCAGTACTTC. The chain couples TRBV6-1 to TRBJ2-7; TRBD1 matches 10 bases. Germline V CDR1 and CDR2: MNHNS, SASEGT. The CDR3 loop spans 15 amino acids. V shed 6 bases and J 5 bases; nucleotides not matched to a gene: 10.

The chain couples TRBV9 to TRBJ2-2; the D is unclear. V was pared by 0 bases and J by 7 bases, with 7 bases between. Germline CDR1 reads SGDLS; CDR2 reads YYNGEE. The length of the CDR3 is 13 residues. CDR3 in amino acids: CASSVGDVGELFF. CDR3 nucleotides: TGTGCCAGCAGCGTAGGTGACGTCGGGGAGCTGTTTTTT.

The gene calls are TRBV4-3 and TRBJ2-2; perhaps D is TRBD1 or TRBD2 (5 bases each). Germline CDR1 and CDR2: LGHNA and YSLEER. Trimming took off 0 bases at V and 9 bases at J, with 14 bases between the two ends. This CDR3 is built from 15 residues. CDR3 sequence: CASSQDPRGVRELFF. The CDR3 bases are TGCGCCAGCAGCCAAGATCCGAGAGGGGTGAGGGAGCTGTTTTTT.

The chain recombines TRBV14 with TRBJ2-5, with 8 bases that match TRBD2. Per the germline V gene, CDR1 is SGHDN and CDR2 is FVKESK. The J segment lost 5 bases and the V segment lost 0 bases, leaving 5 bases of the junction unmatched. This CDR3 comprises 15 residues. CDR3 coding DNA: TGTGCCAGCAGCCAAGATCGGGGGGGCGGTGAGACCCAGTACTTC. This gives the protein CASSQDRGGGETQYF.